What follows are 5 T cell receptor beta chains derived from one specimen sequenced in a study of regulatory T cells in long-lasting Graves disease. Library construction for TCR beta used iRepertoire HTBI primers and Arm-PCR of CDR3 regions. One entry per CDR3 protein, called by TCRdb with MiXCR from the multiplex PCR reads. The sample has over 300,000 distinct CDR3 sequences, about 16% seen once; the top ten hold 20% to 25%. Time point: newly diagnosed GD, antithyroid drugs for less than 3 months. The TCR library was made from RNA that had been extracted from PBMCs in TRIzol. The sequences come from peripheral blood mononuclear cells (PBMCs), collected at new diagnosis, from a patient treated with antithyroid drugs. All receptors come from a female donor with Graves disease.

This clonotype has just one count. The rearrangement links TRBV5-1 to TRBJ1-1; TRBD1 is a possible D gene (5 bases). Germline assignment: CDR1 SGHRS and CDR2 YFSETQ. V was trimmed by 0 bases and J by 6 bases, leaving 12 bases between them. CDR3 length: 14 amino acids. This CDR3 reads CASSLVGGGAEAFF. CDR3 nucleotides: TGCGCCAGCAGCTTGGTCGGGGGGGGGGCTGAAGCTTTCTTT.

This clonotype was seen many times. V is TRBV15 and J is TRBJ1-2; D is ambiguous. Germline assignment: CDR1 LNHNV and CDR2 YYDKDF (reference sequence). The V end lost 2 bases, the J end lost 6 bases, and 19 bases lay between the germline ends. The CDR3 covers 16 residues. CDR3 nucleotide sequence: TGTGCCACCAGCAGACGCGGCCCCACCGGGGTTGATGGCTACACCTTC. Translating gives CATSRRGPTGVDGYTF.

V gene TRBV28 combines with J gene TRBJ1-5, with a weak D call TRBD1 (5 bases). The CDR3 is 14 residues long. Germline loops: CDR1 MDHEN, CDR2 SYDVKM. V lost 3 bases, J lost 6 bases, and 12 bases lay in between. The CDR3 region is CASSFTGGSQPQHF. The CDR3 DNA reads as TGTGCCAGCAGTTTTACAGGTGGTAGTCAGCCCCAGCATTTT. The variable domain in full, with the rest retrieved from reference TRBV28 and TRBJ1-5, is DVKVTQSSRYLVKRTGEKVFLECVQDMDHENMFWYRQDPGLGLRLIYFSYDVKMKEKGDIPEGYSVSREKKERFSLILESASTNQTSMYLCASSFTGGSQPQHFGDGTRLSIL.

In this sample, this clonotype turned up a few times. A read error is possible here, since a much larger clone lies one base away. V and J are TRBV27 and TRBJ1-4; 8 bases match TRBD1. CDR1 MNHEY and CDR2 SMNVEV come from the germline V gene (reference sequence). The length of the CDR3 is 15 residues. CDR3 in DNA: TGTGCCAGCAGTCCATGGGACAGGCGCGGTGAAAAACTGCTTTTT. It yields the protein CASSPWDRRGEKLLF.

This clonotype was seen more than once but under ten times. V and J are TRBV7-3 and TRBJ2-3; D perhaps matches TRBD2 (5 bases). V lost 2 bases and J lost 3, with 18 bases in between. Germline CDR1 SGHTA, CDR2 FQGTGA. The CDR3 loop spans 17 amino acids. In nucleotides, the CDR3 is TGTGCCAGCAGCTTAGGATCGGGGTCTGGGATTACAGATACGCAGTATTTT. Protein product: CASSLGSGSGITDTQYF.